A selection of T cell receptor beta chains follows, all from one sample in a study of cytomegalovirus exposure and HLA in healthy donors. The method was immunoSEQ multiplex PCR; TCRdb's version includes in-frame clones alone and lacks a portion of them. The sample contains roughly 73,000 clones, over 70% of which appear only once. The specimen was PBMCs. The source of these receptors is a man between 65 and 85 years old in good health and CMV-seronegative. CDR3s include the opening cysteine and the closing phenylalanine or tryptophan. The D gene is left open where the match is weak. Expanded clones are given a class, and other clones once, few, many or no size at all.

V gene	clone size	D gene	J gene	CDR3 protein	CDR3 DNA
TRBV7-9	-	TRBD1	TRBJ1-3	CASSLQGGTGNTIYF	TGTGCCAGCAGCTTACAGGGGGGAACTGGAAACACCATATATTTT
TRBV10-3	-	-	TRBJ2-7	CAISESSGLEQYF	TGTGCCATCAGTGAGTCTAGTGGTTTGGAGCAGTACTTC
TRBV5-6	-	-	TRBJ1-2	CASSLGLRNYGYTF	TGTGCCAGCAGCTTGGGCTTGAGGAACTATGGCTACACCTTC
TRBV9	-	-	TRBJ1-5	CASSAGVPGQPQHF	TGTGCCAGCAGCGCCGGGGTTCCGGGTCAGCCCCAGCATTTT
TRBV19	few	-	TRBJ2-7	CASSPGYEQYF	TGTGCCAGTAGTCCGGGCTACGAGCAGTACTTC
TRBV2	few	TRBD1	TRBJ2-1	CASRPDREVWFF	TGTGCCAGCAGACCCGACAGGGAAGTTTGGTTCTTC
TRBV12-2	-	-	TRBJ1-5	CASRLGQGSNQPQHF	TGTGCAAGTCGCTTAGGACAGGGGAGCAATCAGCCCCAGCATTTT
TRBV30	medium-sized	-	TRBJ1-1	CAWSVGGWGLNTEAFF	TGTGCCTGGAGTGTAGGGGGTTGGGGGTTGAACACTGAAGCTTTCTTT
TRBV28	-	-	TRBJ2-6	CASSSRSSGANVLTF	TGTGCCAGCAGTTCCCGGAGCTCTGGGGCCAACGTCCTGACTTTC
TRBV14	-	-	TRBJ1-2	CASSHGGGAGYTF	TGTGCCAGCAGCCACGGGGGAGGTGCTGGCTACACCTTC
TRBV18	-	TRBD2	TRBJ2-5	CASSPRGEETQYF	TGTGCCAGCTCGCCCCGGGGGGAAGAGACCCAGTACTTC
TRBV5-1	-	-	TRBJ1-2	CASSLAGKGYTF	TGCGCCAGCAGCTTGGCCGGTAAGGGCTACACCTTC
TRBV7-8	once	-	TRBJ1-2	CASSLRGIPNYGYTF	TGTGCCAGCAGCTTAAGGGGCATCCCAAACTATGGCTACACCTTC
TRBV5-1	-	-	TRBJ1-2	CASSPQGRYGYTF	TGCGCCAGCAGCCCACAGGGTCGATATGGCTACACCTTC
TRBV13	few	TRBD1	TRBJ1-2	CASSRTGGDGYTF	TGTGCCAGCAGCCGGACAGGGGGCGATGGCTACACCTTC
TRBV10-3	-	-	TRBJ1-1	CASRKTENTEAFF	TGTGCCAGCCGAAAGACAGAGAACACTGAAGCTTTCTTT
TRBV6-5	-	TRBD2	TRBJ2-1	CASTLAGGSYNEQFF	TGTGCCAGCACCTTAGCGGGAGGTTCCTACAATGAGCAGTTCTTC
TRBV7-2	once	-	TRBJ1-1	CASSLDAVGAAFF	TGTGCCAGCAGCTTAGACGCGGTAGGGGCAGCTTTCTTT
TRBV5-1	-	TRBD2	TRBJ2-7	CASSLALAGAYEQYF	TGCGCCAGCAGCTTGGCGCTAGCGGGGGCGTACGAGCAGTACTTC
TRBV5-1	-	-	TRBJ1-1	CASSTSRQAPNTEAFF	TGCGCCAGCAGCACCTCAAGACAGGCCCCGAACACTGAAGCTTTCTTT
TRBV9	once	-	TRBJ1-5	CASSGTGGGQPQHF	TGTGCCAGCAGCGGGACGGGAGGAGGTCAGCCCCAGCATTTT
TRBV19	-	TRBD2	TRBJ2-1	CASSLGGAEYNEQFF	TGTGCCAGTAGTTTGGGAGGGGCGGAATACAATGAGCAGTTCTTC
TRBV30	once	-	TRBJ2-1	CAWSTGLGASYNEQFF	TGTGCCTGGAGTACAGGGTTGGGAGCCTCCTACAATGAGCAGTTCTTC
TRBV7-6	few	TRBD2	TRBJ2-1	CASSPRLAGGNEQFF	TGTGCCAGCAGCCCTAGACTAGCGGGGGGAAATGAGCAGTTCTTC
TRBV7-2	-	TRBD1	TRBJ2-7	CASSLAKGQGEQYF	TGTGCCAGCAGCTTAGCTAAGGGACAGGGCGAGCAGTACTTC
TRBV5-1	few	TRBD2	TRBJ2-7	CASSHGWEGRYEQYF	TGCGCCAGCAGCCATGGGTGGGAGGGCCGCTACGAGCAGTACTTC
TRBV7-9	few	-	TRBJ1-1	CASSTRERNTEAFF	TGTGCCAGCAGCACCCGCGAGCGTAACACTGAAGCTTTCTTT